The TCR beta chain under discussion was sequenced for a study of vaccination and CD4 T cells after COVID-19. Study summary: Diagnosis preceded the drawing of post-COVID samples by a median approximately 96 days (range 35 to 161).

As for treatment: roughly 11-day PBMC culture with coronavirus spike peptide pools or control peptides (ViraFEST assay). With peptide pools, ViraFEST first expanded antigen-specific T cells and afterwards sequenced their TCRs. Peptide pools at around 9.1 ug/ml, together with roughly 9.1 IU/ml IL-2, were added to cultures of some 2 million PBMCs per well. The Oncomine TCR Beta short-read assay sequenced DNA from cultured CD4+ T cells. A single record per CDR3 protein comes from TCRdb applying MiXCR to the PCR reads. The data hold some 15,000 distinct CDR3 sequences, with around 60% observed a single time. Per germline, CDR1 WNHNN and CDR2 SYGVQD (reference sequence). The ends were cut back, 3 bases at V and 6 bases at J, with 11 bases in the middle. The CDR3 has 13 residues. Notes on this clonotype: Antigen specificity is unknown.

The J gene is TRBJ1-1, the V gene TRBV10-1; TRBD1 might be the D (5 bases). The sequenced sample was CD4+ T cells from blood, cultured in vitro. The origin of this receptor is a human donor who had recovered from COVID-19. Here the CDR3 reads CASSEQVTAEAFF. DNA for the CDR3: TGCGCCAGCAGTGAACAGGTCACAGCTGAAGCTTTCTTT.